In its sample, the clone carrying this T cell receptor (beta chain) was seen a few times. These data belong to a study of blood T cell repertoires in COVID-19. Assay used: immunoSEQ multiplex PCR; TCRdb lists only in-frame clones, some missing. The sample yields about 130,000 clones, over 70% seen once. Trimming removed 7 bases from V and 5 bases from J, with 15 bases in between. The CDR3 runs 12 residues. The germline V gene has CDR1 SQVTM and CDR2 ANQGSEA. This receptor was obtained from an elderly man with acute or convalescent COVID-19. Material for sequencing was peripheral blood. V usage is TRBV29-1 and J usage is TRBJ2-7; possible D gene TRBD2, 6 bases. CDR3 in amino acids: CSATGLGDEQYF. The DNA for the CDR3 is TGCAGCGCCACGGGACTGGGGGACGAGCAGTACTTC.